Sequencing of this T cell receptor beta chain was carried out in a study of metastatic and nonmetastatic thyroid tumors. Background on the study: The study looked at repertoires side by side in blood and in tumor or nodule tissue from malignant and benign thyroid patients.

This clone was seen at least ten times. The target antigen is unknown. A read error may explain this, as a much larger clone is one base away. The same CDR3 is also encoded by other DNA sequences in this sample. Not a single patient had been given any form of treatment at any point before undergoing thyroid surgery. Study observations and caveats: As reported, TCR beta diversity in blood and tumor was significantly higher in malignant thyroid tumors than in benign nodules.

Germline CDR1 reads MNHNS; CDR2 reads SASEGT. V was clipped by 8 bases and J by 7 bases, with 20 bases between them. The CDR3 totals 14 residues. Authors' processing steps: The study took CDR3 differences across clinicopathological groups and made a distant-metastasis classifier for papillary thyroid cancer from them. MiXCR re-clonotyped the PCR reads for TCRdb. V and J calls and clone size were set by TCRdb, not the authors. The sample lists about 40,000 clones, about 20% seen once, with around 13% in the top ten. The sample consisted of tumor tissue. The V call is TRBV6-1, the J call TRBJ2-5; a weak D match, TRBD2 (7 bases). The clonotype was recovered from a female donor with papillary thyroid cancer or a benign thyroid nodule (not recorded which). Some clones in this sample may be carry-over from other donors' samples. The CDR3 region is CASRIRGGGGTQYF. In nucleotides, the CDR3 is TGTGCCAGCCGGATTCGAGGAGGGGGGGGGACCCAGTACTTC.